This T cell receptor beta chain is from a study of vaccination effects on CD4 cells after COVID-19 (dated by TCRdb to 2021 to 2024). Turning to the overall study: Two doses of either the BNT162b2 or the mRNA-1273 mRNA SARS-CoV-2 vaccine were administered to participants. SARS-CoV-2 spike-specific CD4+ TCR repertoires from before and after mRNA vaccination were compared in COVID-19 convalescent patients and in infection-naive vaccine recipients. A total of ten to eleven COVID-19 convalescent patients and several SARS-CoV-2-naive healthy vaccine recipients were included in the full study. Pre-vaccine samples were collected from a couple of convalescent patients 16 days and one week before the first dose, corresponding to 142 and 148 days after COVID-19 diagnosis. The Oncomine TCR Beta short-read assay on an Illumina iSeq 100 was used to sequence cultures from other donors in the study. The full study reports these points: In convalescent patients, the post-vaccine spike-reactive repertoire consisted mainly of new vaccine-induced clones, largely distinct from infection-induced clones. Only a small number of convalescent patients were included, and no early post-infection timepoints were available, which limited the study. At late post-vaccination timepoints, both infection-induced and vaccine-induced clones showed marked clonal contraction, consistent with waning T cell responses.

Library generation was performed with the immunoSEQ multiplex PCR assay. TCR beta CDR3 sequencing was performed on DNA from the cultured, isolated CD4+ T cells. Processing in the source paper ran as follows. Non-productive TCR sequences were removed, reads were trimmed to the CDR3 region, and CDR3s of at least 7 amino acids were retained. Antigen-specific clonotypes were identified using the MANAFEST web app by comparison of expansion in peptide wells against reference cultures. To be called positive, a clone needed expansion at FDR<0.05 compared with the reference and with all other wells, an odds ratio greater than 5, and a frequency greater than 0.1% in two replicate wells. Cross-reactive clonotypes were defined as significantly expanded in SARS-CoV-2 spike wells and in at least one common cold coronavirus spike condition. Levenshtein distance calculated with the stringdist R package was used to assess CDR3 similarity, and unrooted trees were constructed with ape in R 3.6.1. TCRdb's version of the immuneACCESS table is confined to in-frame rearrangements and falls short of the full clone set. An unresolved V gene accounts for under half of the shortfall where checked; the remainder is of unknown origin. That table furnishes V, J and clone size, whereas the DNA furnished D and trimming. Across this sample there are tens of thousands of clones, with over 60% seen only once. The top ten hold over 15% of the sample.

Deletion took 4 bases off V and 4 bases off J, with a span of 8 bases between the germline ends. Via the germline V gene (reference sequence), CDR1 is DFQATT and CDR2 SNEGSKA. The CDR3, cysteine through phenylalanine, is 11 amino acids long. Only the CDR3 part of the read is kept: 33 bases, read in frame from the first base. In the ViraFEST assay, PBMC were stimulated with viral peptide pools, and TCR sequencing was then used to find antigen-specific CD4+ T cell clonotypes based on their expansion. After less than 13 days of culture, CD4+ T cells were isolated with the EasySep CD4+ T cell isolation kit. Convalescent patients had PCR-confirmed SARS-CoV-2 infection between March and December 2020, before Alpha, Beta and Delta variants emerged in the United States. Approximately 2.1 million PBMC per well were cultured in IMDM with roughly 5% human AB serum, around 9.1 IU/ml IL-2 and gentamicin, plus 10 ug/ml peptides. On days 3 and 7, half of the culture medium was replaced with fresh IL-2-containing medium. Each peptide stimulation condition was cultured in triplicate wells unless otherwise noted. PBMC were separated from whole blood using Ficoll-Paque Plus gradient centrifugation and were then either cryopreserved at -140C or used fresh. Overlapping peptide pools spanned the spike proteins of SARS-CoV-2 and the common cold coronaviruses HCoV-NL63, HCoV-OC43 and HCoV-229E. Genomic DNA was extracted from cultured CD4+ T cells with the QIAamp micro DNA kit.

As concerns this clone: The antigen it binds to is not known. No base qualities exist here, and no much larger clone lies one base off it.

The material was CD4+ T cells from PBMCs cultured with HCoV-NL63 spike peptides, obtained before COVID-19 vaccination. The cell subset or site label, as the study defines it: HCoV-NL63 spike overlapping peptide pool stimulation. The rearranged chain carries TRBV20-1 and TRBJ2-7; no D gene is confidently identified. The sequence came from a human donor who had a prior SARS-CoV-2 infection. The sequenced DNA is TGCAGTGCTACAGCCCTGTACGAGCAGTACTTC. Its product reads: CSATALYEQYF.